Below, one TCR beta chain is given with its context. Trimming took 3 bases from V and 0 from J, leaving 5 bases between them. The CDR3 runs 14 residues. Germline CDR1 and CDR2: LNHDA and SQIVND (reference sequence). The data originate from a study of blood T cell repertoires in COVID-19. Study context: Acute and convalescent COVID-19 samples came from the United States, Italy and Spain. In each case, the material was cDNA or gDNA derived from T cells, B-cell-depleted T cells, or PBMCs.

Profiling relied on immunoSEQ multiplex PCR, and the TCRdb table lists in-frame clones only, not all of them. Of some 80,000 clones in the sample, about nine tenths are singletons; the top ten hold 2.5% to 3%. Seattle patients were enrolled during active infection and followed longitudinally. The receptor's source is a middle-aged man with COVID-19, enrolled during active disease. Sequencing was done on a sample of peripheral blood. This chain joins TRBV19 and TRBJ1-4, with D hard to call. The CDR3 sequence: CASSIISTNEKLFF. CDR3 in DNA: TGTGCCAGTAGTATCATTTCAACTAATGAAAAACTGTTTTTT.